This T cell receptor (beta chain) was identified in a study of cytomegalovirus exposure and HLA in healthy donors. Amplification used 60 Vbeta primers and 13 Jbeta primers. Sequenced by immunoSEQ multiplex PCR; TCRdb stores in-frame clones only, minus some. The sample holds 80,000 to 100,000 clones, over 55% seen once. The CDR3 loop spans 14 amino acids. Germline V lookup: CDR1 MNHEY, CDR2 SVGAGI. The V end was cut by 7 bases, the J end by 1 base, with 13 bases between. The sample comprised PBMCs. This clonotype originated in a woman younger than 30 in good health and CMV-seropositive. V usage is TRBV6-5 and J usage is TRBJ2-5, with D uncertain. Here the CDR3 DNA reads TGTGCCAGCACTGGCTGGGCGAGCCAAGAGACCCAGTACTTC. Encoded protein: CASTGWASQETQYF.